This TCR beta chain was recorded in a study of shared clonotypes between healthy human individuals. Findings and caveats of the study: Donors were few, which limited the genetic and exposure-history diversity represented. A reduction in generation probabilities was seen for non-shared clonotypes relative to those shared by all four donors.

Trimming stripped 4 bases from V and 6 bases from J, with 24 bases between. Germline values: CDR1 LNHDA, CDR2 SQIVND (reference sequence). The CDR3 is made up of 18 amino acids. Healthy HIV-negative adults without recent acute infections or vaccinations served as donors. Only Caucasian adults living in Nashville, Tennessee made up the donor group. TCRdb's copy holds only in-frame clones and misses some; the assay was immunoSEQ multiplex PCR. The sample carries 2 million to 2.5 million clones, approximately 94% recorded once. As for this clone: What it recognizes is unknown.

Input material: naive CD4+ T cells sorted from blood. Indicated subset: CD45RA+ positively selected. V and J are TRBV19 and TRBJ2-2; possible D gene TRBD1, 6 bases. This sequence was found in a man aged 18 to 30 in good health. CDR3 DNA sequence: TGTGCCAGTAGTACTAAGGCATGGCAGGGGCTCTTACCCGGGGAGCTGTTTTTT. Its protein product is CASSTKAWQGLLPGELFF.